Listed below are T cell receptor beta chains from one sample, sequenced in a study of blood T cell repertoires in COVID-19. The data were produced by immunoSEQ multiplex PCR, yet TCRdb's version contains in-frame clones alone and is incomplete. The repertoire holds roughly 30,000 clones, about 83% seen once, with about 15% in the top ten. What was sequenced was peripheral blood. These TCRs come from a human donor in a cohort sampled during active COVID-19. Each CDR3 is given with its conserved first and last residue. A D gene is named only where the DNA matches it firmly. Rows give clone size only sometimes, using once, few, many, or a class for an expanded clone.

V	size	J	D	length	DNA	CDR3
TRBV4-2	-	TRBJ2-3	TRBD2	15	TGTGCCAGCAGCCCCCGGACTAGCGGCACAGATACGCAGTATTTT	CASSPRTSGTDTQYF
TRBV3-1/TRBV3-2	-	TRBJ1-1	-	14	TGTGCCAGCAGCCGGGACACTTCGAACACTGAAGCTTTCTTT	CASSRDTSNTEAFF
TRBV4-2	-	TRBJ2-3	-	15	TGTGCCAGCAGCCACGCTGGTACTAGCACAGATACGCAGTATTTT	CASSHAGTSTDTQYF
TRBV10-3	-	TRBJ2-7	TRBD2	16	TGTGCCATCAGTGATCCGACCGGCGGGGGGCCCTACGAGCAGTACTTC	CAISDPTGGGPYEQYF
TRBV10-3	-	TRBJ2-7	TRBD1	15	TGTGCCATCAGTCCGACGACAGGGCTACCCTACGAGCAGTACTTC	CAISPTTGLPYEQYF
TRBV10-2	once	TRBJ2-4	-	16	TGCGCCACCCCGTATGGGGGGAACCTAGCCAAAAACATTCAGTACTTC	CATPYGGNLAKNIQYF
TRBV4-2	-	TRBJ2-7	-	12	TGTGCCAGCAGCCAAGACGGCTACGAGCAGTACTTC	CASSQDGYEQYF
TRBV19	-	TRBJ2-3	TRBD2	16	TGTGCCAGTAGAAAAAGGACTAGCGGACTCACAGATACGCAGTATTTT	CASRKRTSGLTDTQYF
TRBV6-6	-	TRBJ2-1	-	13	TGTGCCAGCCTATTGGGGCCCTACAATGAGCAGTTCTTC	CASLLGPYNEQFF
TRBV6-6	-	TRBJ1-3	-	14	TGTGCCAGCAAATTGGACTCCTCGGGAAACACCATATATTTT	CASKLDSSGNTIYF
TRBV3-1/TRBV3-2	-	TRBJ1-1	-	15	TGTGCCAGCAGCCCCATCCGTCGGGGGTACACTGAAGCTTTCTTT	CASSPIRRGYTEAFF
TRBV5-1	few	TRBJ1-5	TRBD1	15	TGCGCCAGCAGCTTTGGGACAGGGGCAAATCAGCCCCAGCATTTT	CASSFGTGANQPQHF
TRBV4-2	few	TRBJ2-1	TRBD2	15	TGTGCCAGCAGCCAAGATTGGGCGGGGGGAAATGAGCAGTTCTTC	CASSQDWAGGNEQFF
TRBV18	-	TRBJ2-7	TRBD1	14	TGTGCCAGCTCACCAAGGGACAGGGGGTGGGAGCAGTACTTC	CASSPRDRGWEQYF
TRBV3-1/TRBV3-2	-	TRBJ2-1	TRBD2	16	TGTGCCAGCAGCCAAACAACTAGCGGGCCCACGGATGAGCAGTTCTTC	CASSQTTSGPTDEQFF
TRBV6-2/TRBV6-3	once	TRBJ1-1	-	17	TGTGCCAGCAGTAAACCTCTGGCAGGGGCGGTCGGCACTGAAGCTTTCTTT	CASSKPLAGAVGTEAFF
TRBV28	-	TRBJ1-4	TRBD1	15	TGTGCCAGCAGTTCTGGACAGGGAGAAAATGAAAAACTGTTTTTT	CASSSGQGENEKLFF
TRBV10-3	-	TRBJ2-1	TRBD2	16	TGTGCCATCAGGCCAGGACTAGCGGACTCCTACAATGAGCAGTTCTTC	CAIRPGLADSYNEQFF
TRBV2	-	TRBJ1-1	-	13	TGTGCCAGCAACTTACGAAAGGGGACTGAAGCTTTCTTT	CASNLRKGTEAFF
TRBV7-2	-	TRBJ2-3	TRBD2	15	TGTGCCAGCAGCTACCGGACTAGCGGTACAGATACGCAGTATTTT	CASSYRTSGTDTQYF
TRBV28	-	TRBJ2-7	TRBD2	14	TGTGCCAGCAATCGGGCGGGGGGTACCTACGAGCAGTACTTC	CASNRAGGTYEQYF
TRBV18	once	TRBJ1-5	TRBD1	14	TGTGCCAGCTCACCGGGGACAGGGGATCAGCCCCAGCATTTT	CASSPGTGDQPQHF
TRBV7-8	-	TRBJ1-5	-	13	TGTGCCAGCAGCTTAGCTCGGGGTCAGCCCCAGCATTTT	CASSLARGQPQHF
TRBV29-1	-	TRBJ2-7	-	14	TGCAGCGCAGTAGCGGCCCCCGTCTCCTACGAGCAGTACTTC	CSAVAAPVSYEQYF
TRBV11-1	-	TRBJ2-2	-	13	TGTGCCAGCAGCTCCGTAAACACCGGGGAGCTGTTTTTT	CASSSVNTGELFF
TRBV19	-	TRBJ1-4	TRBD1	14	TGTGCCAGTAAGGAGGGACAGGGGAAAGAAAAACTGTTTTTT	CASKEGQGKEKLFF
TRBV5-6	-	TRBJ1-1	TRBD1	14	TGTGCCAGCAGCCCCCCGGGACAGAGAACTGAAGCTTTCTTT	CASSPPGQRTEAFF
TRBV6-5	-	TRBJ2-7	-	14	TGTGCCAGCAGTAAAACTACTAGTATCGACGAGCAGTACTTC	CASSKTTSIDEQYF
TRBV4-1	-	TRBJ2-3	-	16	TGCGCCAGCAGCCAGATGCACCCGGGTGGGACAGATACGCAGTATTTT	CASSQMHPGGTDTQYF
TRBV3-1/TRBV3-2	-	TRBJ2-5	TRBD2	15	TGTGCCAGCAGCCAAGATCGGACTAGTCGGGAGACCCAGTACTTC	CASSQDRTSRETQYF
TRBV6-4	-	TRBJ1-1	TRBD1	16	TGTGCCAGCAGCCGAGGGACAGGGGAGGTGAACACTGAAGCTTTCTTT	CASSRGTGEVNTEAFF
TRBV11-3	-	TRBJ1-4	-	14	TGTGCCACCAAATCCGGGCCGGAGGGACAAAAACTGTTTTTT	CATKSGPEGQKLFF
TRBV5-1	-	TRBJ2-5	-	14	TGCGCCAGCAGCTTGTTCGGGGGGCGGGAGACCCAGTACTTC	CASSLFGGRETQYF
TRBV6-1	-	TRBJ2-3	TRBD2	15	TGTGCCAGCAGTGAACAGGGAGGGGGCACAGATACGCAGTATTTT	CASSEQGGGTDTQYF
TRBV6-5	-	TRBJ2-7	TRBD2	15	TGTGCCAGCAGGGGTGGTGGGCTAGCGGGGGTCGAGCAGTACTTC	CASRGGGLAGVEQYF
TRBV28	-	TRBJ2-5	TRBD1	20	TGTGCCAGCAGTTTACCCCCTCGGCTGTCAGGGGGCGCGAGGGAAGAGACCCAGTACTTC	CASSLPPRLSGGAREETQYF
TRBV5-1	-	TRBJ2-5	TRBD2	16	TGCGCCAGCAGCTCCTACGGAGCGGGAGATGGGGAGACCCAGTACTTC	CASSSYGAGDGETQYF
TRBV20-1	-	TRBJ2-3	-	10	TGCAGCCCCTCCACAGATACGCAGTATTTT	CSPSTDTQYF
TRBV7-9	once	TRBJ2-5	-	14	TGTGCCAGCATAAGGGGTTGGAGACAAGAGACCCAGTACTTC	CASIRGWRQETQYF
TRBV19	-	TRBJ2-1	TRBD2	16	TGTGCCAGTAGTTCCCGGCGAGCGGGGATAGACAATGAGCAGTTCTTC	CASSSRRAGIDNEQFF
TRBV28	-	TRBJ2-3	-	20	TGTGCCAGCAGTTCTCCCCCCCACCTTCTCGGTTGGGAGGCGGCAGATACGCAGTATTTT	CASSSPPHLLGWEAADTQYF
TRBV2	few	TRBJ1-1	TRBD1	14	TGTGCCAGCAACCGGGACAGGCTGAGCACTGAAGCTTTCTTT	CASNRDRLSTEAFF
TRBV9	-	TRBJ2-2	TRBD2	18	TGTGCCAGCAGTACGGACGGTGGACTAGCGGCGAACACCGGGGAGCTGTTTTTT	CASSTDGGLAANTGELFF
TRBV6-1	-	TRBJ2-7	-	14	TGTGCCAGCAGTGAAGGCTGGCAGACCTACGAGCAGTACTTC	CASSEGWQTYEQYF
TRBV14	-	TRBJ2-3	TRBD2	15	TGTGCCAGCGGAGGACTAGCGGGAGATGGAGATACGCAGTATTTT	CASGGLAGDGDTQYF
TRBV12-3/TRBV12-4	-	TRBJ1-5	TRBD1	11	TGTGCCAGCAGTTGGGGACAGGCCCAGCATTTT	CASSWGQAQHF
TRBV6-2/TRBV6-3	-	TRBJ1-5	-	15	TGTGCCAGCAGTTACTCGACTAGGAGCAATCAGCCCCAGCATTTT	CASSYSTRSNQPQHF
TRBV5-1	once	TRBJ2-1	TRBD2	14	TGCGCCAGCAGTTCTAGCGGATTCTACAATGAGCAGTTCTTC	CASSSSGFYNEQFF
TRBV6-2/TRBV6-3	-	TRBJ1-5	TRBD1	16	TGTGCCAGCAGTTACAGGGGGCACGGGAGCAATCAGCCCCAGCATTTT	CASSYRGHGSNQPQHF
TRBV10-1	-	TRBJ2-3	TRBD2	16	TGCGCCAGCAGTGCCGGGACTAGCGGGAGTTTGGATACGCAGTATTTT	CASSAGTSGSLDTQYF
TRBV15	-	TRBJ1-4	TRBD1	16	TGTGCCACCAGCTTGGGACAGGGGGGTACTAATGAAAAACTGTTTTTT	CATSLGQGGTNEKLFF
TRBV19	once	TRBJ1-1	-	13	TGTGCCAGTAGAGCCGGGAGGAACACTGAAGCTTTCTTT	CASRAGRNTEAFF
TRBV7-9	-	TRBJ1-4	-	12	TGTGCCAGCAGGAGGGAAGATGAAAAACTGTTTTTT	CASRREDEKLFF
TRBV10-3	-	TRBJ2-7	-	17	TGTGCCATCAGTGAGTCCCGGGCAACCCGGGGTCACTACGAGCAGTACTTC	CAISESRATRGHYEQYF